This is a list of T cell receptor beta chains from one sample in a study of blood T cell repertoires in COVID-19. Assay used: immunoSEQ multiplex PCR; TCRdb lists only in-frame clones, some missing. The table has about 160,000 clones, roughly 91% seen once. Sequencing was performed on peripheral blood. The receptors were sampled from a man aged 18-30 years with acute or convalescent COVID-19. The CDR3 runs from the conserved cysteine through the conserved F or W. D genes are given only for firm matches. Rows give clone size only sometimes, using once, few, many, or a class for an expanded clone.

TRBJ1-5	-	once	TRBV7-9	CASSQSGDQPQHF	TGTGCCAGCAGCCAGTCGGGGGATCAGCCCCAGCATTTT
TRBJ1-1	TRBD1	once	TRBV5-1	CASSLGRQGAMNTEAFF	TGCGCCAGCAGCTTGGGTAGACAGGGGGCGATGAACACTGAAGCTTTCTTT
TRBJ2-1	TRBD2	-	TRBV7-9	CASSSGGSPSNEQFF	TGTGCCAGCAGCTCGGGCGGGAGCCCTAGTAATGAGCAGTTCTTC
TRBJ2-2	-	-	TRBV4-1	CASSTIADTGELFF	TGCGCCAGCAGCACTATAGCGGACACCGGGGAGCTGTTTTTT
TRBJ1-4	-	-	TRBV3-1/TRBV3-2	CASSQVRGREKLFF	TGTGCCAGCAGCCAAGTTCGAGGGAGAGAAAAACTGTTTTTT
TRBJ1-1	-	-	TRBV7-9	CASSLEGGGMAFF	TGTGCCAGCAGCTTAGAGGGAGGGGGAATGGCTTTCTTT
TRBJ2-4	-	-	TRBV7-9	CASIPPTGLKNIQYF	TGTGCCAGCATCCCCCCGACAGGTTTAAAAAACATTCAGTACTTC
TRBJ2-3	TRBD2	-	TRBV29-1	CSVVIAGWRTDTQYF	TGCAGCGTTGTTATAGCGGGATGGCGCACAGATACGCAGTATTTT
TRBJ1-4	TRBD1	-	TRBV7-2	CASSLGQGREKLFF	TGTGCCAGCAGCTTGGGACAGGGTAGAGAAAAACTGTTTTTT
TRBJ1-5	TRBD1	-	TRBV19	CASSFTGDQPQHF	TGTGCCAGTAGTTTCACAGGGGATCAGCCCCAGCATTTT
TRBJ2-1	-	-	TRBV7-9	CASTRAGNNEQFF	TGTGCCAGCACCCGTGCGGGAAACAATGAGCAGTTCTTC
TRBJ2-1	TRBD2	-	TRBV19	CASWDYLNEQFF	TGTGCCAGTTGGGACTACCTAAATGAGCAGTTCTTC
TRBJ1-4	-	-	TRBV15	CATSREQYVTNEKLFF	TGTGCCACCAGCCGAGAACAGTACGTAACTAATGAAAAACTGTTTTTT
TRBJ1-1	-	-	TRBV6-1	CASSGYRRSVTTEAFF	TGTGCCAGCAGTGGGTACAGGAGAAGTGTGACCACTGAAGCTTTCTTT
TRBJ2-2	-	once	TRBV7-2	CASSFSRDTGELFF	TGTGCCAGCAGCTTTTCGCGGGACACCGGGGAGCTGTTTTTT
TRBJ2-7	TRBD1	-	TRBV19	CASSIRASGQGGQYF	TGTGCCAGTAGTATACGAGCAAGCGGACAGGGAGGGCAGTACTTC
TRBJ1-3	-	few	TRBV5-4	CASSQTGPSGNTIYF	TGTGCCAGCAGCCAAACAGGGCCCTCTGGAAACACCATATATTTT
TRBJ2-2	-	-	TRBV6-4	CASSEQGRTGELFF	TGTGCCAGCAGTGAACAGGGCCGGACCGGGGAGCTGTTTTTT
TRBJ2-1	-	-	TRBV12-5	CASGLVAGNEQFF	TGTGCTAGTGGTTTGGTAGCCGGGAATGAGCAGTTCTTC
TRBJ2-5	-	-	TRBV9	CASSSPGAMETQYF	TGTGCCAGCAGCTCCCCTGGGGCGATGGAGACCCAGTACTTC
TRBJ2-1	-	many	TRBV25-1	CASSPTESSYNEQFF	TGTGCCAGCAGTCCGACAGAGAGCTCCTACAATGAGCAGTTCTTC
TRBJ1-2	-	once	TRBV6-5	CASSSPGGGNYGYTF	TGTGCCAGCAGTTCGCCGGGGGGGGGCAACTATGGCTACACCTTC
TRBJ1-2	TRBD1	-	TRBV5-6	CASSPGTGGRYGYTF	TGTGCCAGCAGCCCCGGGACAGGGGGCAGGTATGGCTACACCTTC
TRBJ1-2	TRBD1	-	TRBV7-8	CASSFGTVQYGYTF	TGTGCCAGCAGCTTTGGGACAGTCCAATATGGCTACACCTTC
TRBJ1-1	-	-	TRBV19	CASSNRPGSKGDTEAFF	TGTGCCAGTAGTAATCGCCCAGGGTCAAAAGGGGACACTGAAGCTTTCTTT
TRBJ1-1	-	-	TRBV19	CASSIADVGDTEAFF	TGTGCCAGTAGTATAGCTGATGTAGGAGACACTGAAGCTTTCTTT
TRBJ1-6	-	-	TRBV12-5	CASGLPAPGIGSYNSPLHF	TGTGCTAGTGGTTTGCCAGCCCCAGGGATCGGCTCCTATAATTCACCCCTCCACTTT
TRBJ1-2	TRBD1	-	TRBV5-1	CASSLTGTASLYGYTF	TGCGCCAGCAGCTTAACCGGGACAGCTTCCCTCTATGGCTACACCTTC
TRBJ1-1	-	-	TRBV5-1	CASSLVTRAEAFF	TGCGCCAGCAGCTTGGTGACTAGGGCTGAAGCTTTCTTT
TRBJ2-1	TRBD1	-	TRBV6-4	CASSPRLSGQGARNEQFF	TGTGCCAGCAGTCCCAGGCTATCCGGACAGGGGGCGAGGAATGAGCAGTTCTTC
TRBJ1-1	-	few	TRBV5-8	CASSLNRAGEAFF	TGTGCCAGCAGCTTGAACAGGGCTGGTGAAGCTTTCTTT
TRBJ2-3	TRBD1	-	TRBV6-2/TRBV6-3	CASSDQGVLRYF	TGTGCCAGCAGTGACCAGGGGGTACTAAGGTATTTT
TRBJ2-5	-	-	TRBV5-4	CASSLRGEETQYF	TGTGCCAGCAGCCTTCGAGGAGAAGAGACCCAGTACTTC
TRBJ2-3	-	-	TRBV6-1	CASSEARREGTDTQYF	TGTGCCAGCAGTGAAGCGAGGAGGGAGGGCACAGATACGCAGTATTTT
TRBJ1-2	TRBD1	-	TRBV24-1	CATSEGQGFYGYTF	TGTGCCACCAGTGAAGGACAGGGCTTCTATGGCTACACCTTC
TRBJ1-4	-	-	TRBV6-4	CASSDGSPNEKLFF	TGTGCCAGCAGTGACGGGAGTCCTAATGAAAAACTGTTTTTT
TRBJ1-1	-	-	TRBV30	CAWSPFAEAFF	TGTGCCTGGAGTCCCTTCGCTGAAGCTTTCTTT
TRBJ1-6	TRBD1	-	TRBV30	CAWSPDRGSPLHF	TGTGCCTGGAGCCCGGACAGGGGCTCACCCCTCCACTTT
TRBJ2-7	TRBD2	few	TRBV5-6	CASSLVLAGEAEQYF	TGTGCCAGCAGCTTGGTATTAGCGGGAGAGGCCGAGCAGTACTTC
TRBJ2-5	-	-	TRBV5-1	CASSLAGVETQYF	TGCGCCAGCAGCTTGGCCGGGGTAGAGACCCAGTACTTC
TRBJ1-2	-	-	TRBV6-5	CASSYSIAANYGYTF	TGTGCCAGCAGTTACTCGATAGCAGCTAACTATGGCTACACCTTC
TRBJ1-2	TRBD1	-	TRBV28	CASSPTGTGPSNYGYTF	TGTGCCAGCAGCCCAACCGGGACAGGCCCTTCTAACTATGGCTACACCTTC
TRBJ2-7	-	-	TRBV4-2	CASSQGPEGYEQYF	TGTGCCAGCAGCCAAGGCCCGGAGGGATACGAGCAGTACTTC
TRBJ1-2	TRBD1	-	TRBV19	CASSILGGRGYTF	TGTGCCAGTAGTATACTAGGGGGCCGGGGCTACACCTTC
TRBJ2-5	TRBD2	-	TRBV24-1	CATSDSSGGRPETQYF	TGTGCCACCAGTGATTCTTCCGGGGGGAGACCAGAGACCCAGTACTTC
TRBJ1-2	-	-	TRBV19	CATHRPPYGYTF	TGTGCCACCCACAGGCCCCCCTATGGCTACACCTTC
TRBJ1-1	-	-	TRBV29-1	CSVLSQGNTEAFF	TGCAGCGTGTTATCACAGGGTAACACTGAAGCTTTCTTT
TRBJ1-2	-	once	TRBV10-3	CAISDSRREEGYTF	TGTGCCATCAGTGACAGTCGGAGGGAGGAAGGCTACACCTTC
TRBJ2-7	-	-	TRBV7-9	CASTLQEATEQYF	TGTGCCAGCACCCTCCAGGAGGCGACCGAGCAGTACTTC
TRBJ1-2	-	-	TRBV10-3	CAISESREDGYTF	TGTGCCATCAGTGAGTCGCGGGAGGATGGCTACACCTTC
TRBJ1-5	-	few	TRBV24-1	CATSDSLGVQDQPQHF	TGTGCCACCAGTGATTCCTTAGGGGTCCAAGATCAGCCCCAGCATTTT
TRBJ1-2	TRBD1	-	TRBV11-2	CASSQLTGGEYGYTF	TGTGCCAGCAGCCAACTCACAGGGGGCGAATATGGCTACACCTTC
TRBJ2-5	-	once	TRBV18	CASSTRTTQETQYF	TGTGCCAGCTCAACAAGGACAACTCAAGAGACCCAGTACTTC
TRBJ1-4	-	once	TRBV7-9	CASSLLRSGDEKLFF	TGTGCCAGCAGCTTATTGCGGTCGGGGGATGAAAAACTGTTTTTT
TRBJ1-1	TRBD1	-	TRBV3-1/TRBV3-2	CASRPTAPGQGLNTEAFF	TGTGCCAGCAGGCCGACAGCACCGGGACAGGGTCTGAACACTGAAGCTTTCTTT